Below, one T cell receptor (beta chain) is given with its context. Its antigen is unknown. The V and J ends lost 2 bases and 3 bases, in that order; junction bases with no gene match: 11. The germline V gene has CDR1 SGHNT and CDR2 YYREEE (reference sequence). The CDR3 is made up of 17 amino acids. The data originate from a study of cytomegalovirus exposure and HLA in healthy donors. Overall study context: The Caucasian-associated ancestry cluster contained about 80% of the approximately 410 genotyped donors.

It was with 60 Vbeta and 13 Jbeta primers that the PCR ran. The table came from immunoSEQ multiplex PCR; TCRdb's copy has only in-frame clones and leaves some out. Of some 78,000 clones listed, 70% to 85% are singletons. Study outcomes and limitations: Analyzed later, association rates of TCRs varied across HLA loci, with DRB1 most and HLA-C fewest. Immune exposure information comprised only CMV serostatus.

The source is a man between 35 and 55 years old in good health and CMV-seropositive. The gene calls are TRBV5-4 and TRBJ1-1, with TRBD1 matching over 9 bases. Sequences were obtained from PBMCs. The CDR3 sequence: CASSLNLPRDRDTEAFF. The CDR3 DNA reads as TGTGCCAGCAGCTTAAACCTTCCCCGGGACAGGGACACTGAAGCTTTCTTT.